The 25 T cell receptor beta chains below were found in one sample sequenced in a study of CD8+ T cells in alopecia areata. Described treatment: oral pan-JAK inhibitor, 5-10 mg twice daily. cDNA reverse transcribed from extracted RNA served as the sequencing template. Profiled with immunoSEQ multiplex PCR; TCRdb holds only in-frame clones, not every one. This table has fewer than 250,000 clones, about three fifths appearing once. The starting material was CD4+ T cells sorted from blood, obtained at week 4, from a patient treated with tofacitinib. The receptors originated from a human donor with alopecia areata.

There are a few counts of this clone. CDR3 sequence reads: CASSFRDPSGEQYF. CDR3 coding DNA: TGTGCCAGCAGCTTCCGGGACCCGTCGGGTGAGCAGTACTTC. The chain has TRBV7-2 and TRBJ2-7, with D possibly being TRBD1 or TRBD2 (5 bases each). With 3 bases removed from V and 7 bases from J, the gap between germline ends came to 16 bases. The CDR3 runs 14 residues. Germline-derived CDR1 and CDR2 are SGHTA and FQGNSA.

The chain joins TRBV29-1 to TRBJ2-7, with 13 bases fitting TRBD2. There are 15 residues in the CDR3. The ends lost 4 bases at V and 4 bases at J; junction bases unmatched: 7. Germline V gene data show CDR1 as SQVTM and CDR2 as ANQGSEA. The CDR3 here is CSVASGTSGDYEQYF. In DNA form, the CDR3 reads TGCAGCGTTGCCTCCGGGACTAGCGGGGATTACGAGCAGTACTTC.

In DNA, the CDR3 is TGTGCCAGCAGCAACGAAGGTGGGCACACAGATACGCAGTATTTT. Translation gives CASSNEGGHTDTQYF. The chain couples TRBV6-5 to TRBJ2-3, with D hard to call. The CDR3 has 15 amino acids. CDR1 MNHEY and CDR2 SVGAGI come from the germline V gene. Trimming took off 6 bases at V and 2 bases at J, with 15 bases between the two ends.

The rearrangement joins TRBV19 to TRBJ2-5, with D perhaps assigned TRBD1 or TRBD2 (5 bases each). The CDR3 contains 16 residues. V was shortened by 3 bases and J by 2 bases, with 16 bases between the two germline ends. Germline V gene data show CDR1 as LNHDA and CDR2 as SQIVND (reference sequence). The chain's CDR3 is CASSIMGERPQETQYF. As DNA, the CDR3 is TGTGCCAGTAGTATCATGGGGGAGCGCCCTCAAGAGACCCAGTACTTC.

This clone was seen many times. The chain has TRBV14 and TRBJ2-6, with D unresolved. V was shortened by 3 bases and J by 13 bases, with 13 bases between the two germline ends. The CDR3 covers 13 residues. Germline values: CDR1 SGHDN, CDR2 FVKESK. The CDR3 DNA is TGTGCCAGCAGCCAGTCCGTGTATGCAGTCCTGACTTTC. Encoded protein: CASSQSVYAVLTF. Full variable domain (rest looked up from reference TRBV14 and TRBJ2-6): EAGVTQFPSHSVIEKGQTVTLRCDPISGHDNLYWYRRVMGKEIKFLLHFVKESKQDESGMPNNRFLAERTGGTYSTLKVQPAELEDSGVYFCASSQSVYAVLTFGAGSRLTVL.

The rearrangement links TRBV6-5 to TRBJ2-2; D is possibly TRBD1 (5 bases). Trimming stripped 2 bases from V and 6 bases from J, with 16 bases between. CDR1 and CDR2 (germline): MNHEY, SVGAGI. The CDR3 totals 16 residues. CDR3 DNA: TGTGCCAGCAGTTACCGGCCAGGGCCTTATTCCGGGGAGCTGTTTTTT. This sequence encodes CASSYRPGPYSGELFF.

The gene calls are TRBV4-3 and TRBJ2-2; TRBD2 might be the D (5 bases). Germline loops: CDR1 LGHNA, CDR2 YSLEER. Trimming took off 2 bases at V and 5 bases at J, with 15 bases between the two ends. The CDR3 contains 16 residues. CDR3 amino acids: CASSQQTTRWTGELFF. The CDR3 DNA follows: TGCGCCAGCAGCCAACAGACTACCCGATGGACCGGGGAGCTGTTTTTT.

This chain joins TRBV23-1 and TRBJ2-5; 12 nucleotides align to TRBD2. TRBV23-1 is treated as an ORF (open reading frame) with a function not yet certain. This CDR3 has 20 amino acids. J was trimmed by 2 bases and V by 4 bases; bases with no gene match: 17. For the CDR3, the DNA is TGCGCCAGCAGTCCCACCGCCGCCGGGACTAGCGGGTTATTACAAGAGACCCAGTACTTC. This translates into CASSPTAAGTSGLLQETQYF.

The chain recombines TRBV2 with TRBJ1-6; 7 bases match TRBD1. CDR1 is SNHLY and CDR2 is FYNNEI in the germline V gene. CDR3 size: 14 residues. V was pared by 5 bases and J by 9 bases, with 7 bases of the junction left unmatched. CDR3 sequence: CASSWTGEGSPLHF. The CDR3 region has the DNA TGTGCCAGCAGTTGGACAGGTGAAGGTTCACCCCTCCACTTT.

This CDR3 is CSVEDPRGPGGYTF. Here the CDR3 DNA reads TGCAGCGTTGAAGATCCCAGGGGTCCGGGAGGCTACACCTTC. This chain links TRBV29-1 with TRBJ1-2; D is possibly TRBD1 (6 bases). V lost 0 bases, J lost 8 bases, and 16 bases lay in between. The CDR3 totals 14 residues. Germline CDR1 SQVTM, CDR2 ANQGSEA.

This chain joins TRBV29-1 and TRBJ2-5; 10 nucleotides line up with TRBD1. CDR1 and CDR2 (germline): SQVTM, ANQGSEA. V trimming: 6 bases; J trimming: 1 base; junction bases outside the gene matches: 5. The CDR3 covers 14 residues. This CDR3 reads CSVPGQGIQETQYF. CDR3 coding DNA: TGCAGCGTCCCGGGACAGGGGATCCAAGAGACCCAGTACTTC.

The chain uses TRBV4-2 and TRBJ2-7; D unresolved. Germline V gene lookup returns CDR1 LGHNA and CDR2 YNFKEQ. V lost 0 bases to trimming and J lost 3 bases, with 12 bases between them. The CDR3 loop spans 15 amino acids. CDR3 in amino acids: CASSQDRTGGYEQYF. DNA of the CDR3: TGTGCCAGCAGCCAAGATCGGACCGGTGGCTACGAGCAGTACTTC.

The CDR3 region has the DNA TGTGCCTGGAGTGTACTAGCGCCCACCGGGGAGCTGTTTTTT. This gives the protein CAWSVLAPTGELFF. The chain employs TRBV30 and TRBJ2-2, with 7 bases identical to TRBD2. The CDR3 extends over 14 amino acids. V lost 0 bases, J lost 4 bases, and 2 bases stayed unmatched. CDR1 and CDR2 from the germline V gene are GTSNPN and SVGIG (reference sequence).

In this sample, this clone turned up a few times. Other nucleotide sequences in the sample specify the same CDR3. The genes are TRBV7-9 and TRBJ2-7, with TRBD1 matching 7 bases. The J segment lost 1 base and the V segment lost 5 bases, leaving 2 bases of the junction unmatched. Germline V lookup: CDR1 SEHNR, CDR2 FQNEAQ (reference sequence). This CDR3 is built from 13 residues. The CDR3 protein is CASSRQGSYEQYF. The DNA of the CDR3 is TGTGCCAGCAGCCGACAGGGTTCCTACGAGCAGTACTTC.

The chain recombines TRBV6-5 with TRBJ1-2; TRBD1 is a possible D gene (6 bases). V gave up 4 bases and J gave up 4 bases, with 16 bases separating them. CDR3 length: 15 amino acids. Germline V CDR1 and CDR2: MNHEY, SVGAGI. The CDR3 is CASSSQGTPGYGYTF. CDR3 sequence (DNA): TGTGCCAGCAGTTCTCAGGGGACCCCCGGCTATGGCTACACCTTC.

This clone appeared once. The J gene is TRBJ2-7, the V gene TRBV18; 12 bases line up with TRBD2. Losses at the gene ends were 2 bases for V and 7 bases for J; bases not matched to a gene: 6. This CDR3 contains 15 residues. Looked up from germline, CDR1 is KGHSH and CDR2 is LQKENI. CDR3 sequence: CASSPIGLAGLEQYF. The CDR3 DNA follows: TGTGCCAGCTCACCAATCGGACTAGCGGGGCTTGAGCAGTACTTC.

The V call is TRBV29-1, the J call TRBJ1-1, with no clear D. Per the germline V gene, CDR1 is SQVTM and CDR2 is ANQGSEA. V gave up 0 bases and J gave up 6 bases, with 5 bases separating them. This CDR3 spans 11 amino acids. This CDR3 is CSVEDSPEAFF. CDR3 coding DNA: TGCAGCGTTGAAGATTCCCCTGAAGCTTTCTTT. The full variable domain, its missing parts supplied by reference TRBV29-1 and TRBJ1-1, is SAVISQKPSRDICQRGTSLTIQCQVDSQVTMMFWYRQQPGQSLTLIATANQGSEATYESGFVIDKFPISRPNLTFSTLTVSNMSPEDSSIYLCSVEDSPEAFFGQGTRLTVV.

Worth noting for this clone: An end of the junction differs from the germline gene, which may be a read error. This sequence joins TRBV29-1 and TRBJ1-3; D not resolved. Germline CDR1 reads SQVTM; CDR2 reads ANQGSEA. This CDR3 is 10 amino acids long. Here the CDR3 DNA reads TGCAGCGTTGTTGGAGACACCATATATTTT. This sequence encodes CSVVGDTIYF.

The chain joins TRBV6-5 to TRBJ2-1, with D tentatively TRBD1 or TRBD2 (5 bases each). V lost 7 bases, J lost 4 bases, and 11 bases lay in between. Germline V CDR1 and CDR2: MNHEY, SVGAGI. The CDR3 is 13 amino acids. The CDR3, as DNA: TGTGCCAGCAACCGGGACGGGTACAATGAGCAGTTCTTC. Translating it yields CASNRDGYNEQFF.

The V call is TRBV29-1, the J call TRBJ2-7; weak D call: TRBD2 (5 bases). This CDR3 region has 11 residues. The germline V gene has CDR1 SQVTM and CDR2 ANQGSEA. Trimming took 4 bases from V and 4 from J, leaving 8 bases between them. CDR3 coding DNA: TGCAGCGTTGGACGGGGTTACGAGCAGTACTTC. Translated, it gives CSVGRGYEQYF.

CDR3 in amino acids: CAWSEDYGTQYF. The DNA of the CDR3 is TGTGCCTGGAGTGAGGACTACGGGACCCAGTACTTC. The chain is built from TRBV30 and TRBJ2-5; weak D call: TRBD2 (6 bases). V was pared by 1 base and J by 7 bases, with 10 bases between. This CDR3 spans 12 amino acids. Germline loops: CDR1 GTSNPN, CDR2 SVGIG (reference sequence).

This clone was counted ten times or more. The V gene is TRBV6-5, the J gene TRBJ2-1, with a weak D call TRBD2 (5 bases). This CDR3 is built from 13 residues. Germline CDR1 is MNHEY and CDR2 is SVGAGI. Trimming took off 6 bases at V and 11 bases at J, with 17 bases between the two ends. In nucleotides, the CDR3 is TGTGCCAGCAGGTCGAGTAGCGCCCGTCAGCAGTTCTTC. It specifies CASRSSSARQQFF.

The CDR3 sequence is CASSATGGGQYF. The CDR3 DNA follows: TGTGCCAGCAGTGCAACAGGGGGCGGGCAGTACTTC. V and J are TRBV25-1 and TRBJ2-7, with 9 bases lining up with TRBD1. Germline lookup yields CDR1 MGHDK and CDR2 SYGVNS. V was clipped by 4 bases and J by 9 bases; unmatched bases: 4. This CDR3 is built from 12 residues.

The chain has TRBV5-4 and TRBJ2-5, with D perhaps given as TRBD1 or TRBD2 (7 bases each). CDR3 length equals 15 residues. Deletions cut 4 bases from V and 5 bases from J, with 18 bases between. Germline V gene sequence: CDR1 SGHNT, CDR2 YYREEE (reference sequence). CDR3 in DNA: TGTGCCAGCAGCCCGCGACAGGGAGGGGGCGAGACCCAGTACTTC. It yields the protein CASSPRQGGGETQYF.

CDR3 region: CASSPLVSRRADNEQFF. The CDR3 nucleotides are TGTGCCAGCAGTCCCCTAGTGAGTAGGAGGGCTGACAATGAGCAGTTCTTC. The chain uses TRBV27 and TRBJ2-1, with a tentative D call TRBD2 (6 bases). Germline V lookup: CDR1 MNHEY, CDR2 SMNVEV (reference sequence). V shed 5 bases and J shed 5 bases, with 22 bases lying between them. The CDR3 runs 17 residues.